What follows describes a single T cell receptor beta chain. As processed by the authors: Estimation of nucleated cell counts was performed using reference gene primer amplification. Sequencing used immunoSEQ multiplex PCR; TCRdb keeps in-frame clones, though not all of them. V and J calls and clone size are as listed in that table; D and trimming were resolved from the DNA. The sample includes 88,000 or so clones, over 70% of them seen just once. The CDR3 has 14 amino acids. Germline CDR1 SNHLY, CDR2 FYNNEI. Trimming removed 3 bases at V and 3 bases at J, with 12 bases between. The sample is drawn from a study of blood T cell repertoires in COVID-19. Study at large: Researchers got acute and convalescent COVID-19 samples from the United States, Italy and Spain. The analysed material was cDNA or gDNA that came from T cells, B-cell-depleted T cells, or PBMCs.

The sequenced material came from peripheral blood. The TCR originated in a man of 80 years or more with acute or convalescent COVID-19. This chain links TRBV2 with TRBJ2-7; perhaps TRBD1 as D (5 bases). CDR3: CASSDSTAFYEQYF. In nucleotides, the CDR3 is TGTGCCAGCAGTGATTCGACAGCTTTCTACGAGCAGTACTTC.